Shown below are 13 T cell receptor beta chains from a single sample sequenced in a study of early T cells in non-severe SARS-CoV-2 infection. Via MiXCR, TCRdb re-called the 5' RACE reads, giving one row per CDR3 protein. The sample lists 55,000 to 75,000 distinct CDR3 sequences; 9% to 15% were seen once. The sample was whole blood. The receptors originated from an adult who was a healthcare worker with PCR-confirmed SARS-CoV-2 infection or an uninfected control (not recorded which).

The chain links TRBV28 to TRBJ1-1, with TRBD1 matching over 11 bases. Germline V lookup: CDR1 MDHEN, CDR2 SYDVKM. The CDR3 loop spans 15 amino acids. V was pared by 11 bases and J by 2 bases, with 10 bases of the junction left unmatched. The CDR3 DNA reads TGTGCCGGAAAGCCCGGACAGGGGGCCAACACTGAAGCTTTCTTT. The encoded protein is CAGKPGQGANTEAFF.

The V call is TRBV12-3 or TRBV12-4, the J call TRBJ2-1; the match to TRBD1 covers 10 bases. This CDR3 is built from 16 residues. V was clipped by 5 bases and J by 7 bases; unmatched bases: 11. The CDR3 sequence is CASSPPGQGIRNEQFF. The DNA for the CDR3 is TGTGCCAGCAGTCCGCCGGGACAGGGGATTAGGAATGAGCAGTTCTTC.

In DNA, the CDR3 is TGTGCCAGCAGCCAAGTCACTAACCAGGGCGGTAGCACTGAAGCTTTCTTT. The encoded protein is CASSQVTNQGGSTEAFF. The V call is TRBV4-2, the J call TRBJ1-1, with D possibly matching TRBD1 (5 bases). Germline loops: CDR1 LGHNA, CDR2 YNFKEQ. The CDR3 length is 17 residues. V was pared by 1 base and J by 4 bases, with 19 bases between.

This clonotype turned up a few times. The chain has TRBV12-3 or TRBV12-4 and TRBJ2-1, with 12 bases matching TRBD2. Unmatched junction bases numbered 11, after V lost 5 bases and J lost 9 bases. The CDR3 is 16 residues long. The CDR3 nucleotides are TGTGCCAGCAGTCCACCGACTAGCGGGAGTATCGGTGAGCAGTTCTTC. Its protein product is CASSPPTSGSIGEQFF.

CDR3: CASSYSLMGPYGYTF. In DNA, the CDR3 is TGTGCCAGCAGTTACTCTCTAATGGGTCCCTATGGCTACACCTTC. The V call is TRBV27, the J call TRBJ1-2; no reliable D call. This CDR3 region has 15 residues. V lost 4 bases, J lost 4 bases, and 16 bases lay in between. Germline CDR1 is MNHEY and CDR2 is SMNVEV (reference sequence).

This clonotype was seen repeatedly, ten times or more. The chain joins TRBV24-1 to TRBJ2-1, with 9 nucleotides matching TRBD1. In germline, CDR1 is KGHDR, CDR2 SFDVKD. This CDR3 comprises 15 residues. V lost 3 bases and J lost 8; bases outside the gene matches: 7. CDR3 DNA: TGTGCCACCAGTGATCCCTCGACAGGGGGACATGAGCAGTTCTTC. This sequence encodes CATSDPSTGGHEQFF.

This clonotype came up many times. V is TRBV11-2 and J is TRBJ2-5; perhaps TRBD2 as D (5 bases). Germline V lookup: CDR1 SGHAT, CDR2 FQNNGV. Trimming removed 1 base from V and 1 base from J, with 10 bases in between. This CDR3 has 15 amino acids. The chain's CDR3 is CASSLAGSGQETQYF. The CDR3 DNA reads as TGTGCCAGCAGCTTAGCTGGGAGCGGCCAAGAGACCCAGTACTTC.

V gene TRBV18 combines with J gene TRBJ2-2; 11 positions agree with TRBD2. The length of the CDR3 is 16 residues. Germline trimming cut 5 bases from V and 4 bases from J; bases unmatched to any gene: 6. Germline V CDR1 and CDR2: KGHSH, LQKENI. In DNA, the CDR3 is TGTGCCAGCTCAGGCGGGACTAGCGGACCCACCGGGGAGCTGTTTTTT. Translated: CASSGGTSGPTGELFF.

This clonotype was seen ten or more times. This chain links TRBV20-1 with TRBJ1-5; 10 bases align to TRBD1. This CDR3 region has 14 residues. CDR1 DFQATT and CDR2 SNEGSKA come from the germline V gene (reference sequence). V lost 6 bases and J lost 1; bases outside the gene matches: 3. The CDR3 spells CSARGQGSNQPQHF. For the CDR3, the DNA is TGCAGTGCAAGGGGACAGGGGAGCAATCAGCCCCAGCATTTT.

V gene TRBV28 combines with J gene TRBJ2-7, with 9 bases identical to TRBD1. The junction had 11 bases not matched to a gene; V was cut back by 1 base and J by 4 bases. Germline assignment: CDR1 MDHEN and CDR2 SYDVKM. CDR3 length: 17 amino acids. The CDR3: CASSLSQQGALGYEQYF. The CDR3 DNA reads TGTGCCAGCAGTTTATCCCAACAGGGGGCTCTAGGATACGAGCAGTACTTC. The whole variable domain, remainder taken from reference TRBV28 and TRBJ2-7, is DVKVTQSSRYLVKRTGEKVFLECVQDMDHENMFWYRQDPGLGLRLIYFSYDVKMKEKGDIPEGYSVSREKKERFSLILESASTNQTSMYLCASSLSQQGALGYEQYFGPGTRLTVT.

This clonotype was recorded at least ten times. The chain employs TRBV7-9 and TRBJ1-2; TRBD1 aligns across 9 bases. The CDR3 length is 15 residues. CDR1 is SEHNR, CDR2 FQNEAQ, per germline (reference sequence). V was pared by 5 bases and J by 2 bases, with 6 bases of the junction left unmatched. The CDR3 nucleotides read TGTGCCAGCAGCCCACGGACAGGGGTAAACTATGGCTACACCTTC. This gives the protein CASSPRTGVNYGYTF. The variable domain in full, with the rest retrieved from reference TRBV7-9 and TRBJ1-2, is DTGVSQNPRHKITKRGQNVTFRCDPISEHNRLYWYRQTLGQGPEFLTYFQNEAQLEKSRLLSDRFSAERPKGSFSTLEIQRTEQGDSAMYLCASSPRTGVNYGYTFGSGTRLTVV.

The V and J genes are TRBV12-3 or TRBV12-4 and TRBJ1-4; maybe TRBD1 (5 bases). CDR3 length: 15 residues. The V and J ends lost 5 bases and 2 bases respectively, with 12 bases between them. Written as DNA, the CDR3 is TGTGCCAGCAGTAATCCTCAGGGCACTAATGAAAAACTGTTTTTT. Encoded protein: CASSNPQGTNEKLFF.

This clonotype appeared a few times. V and J are TRBV30 and TRBJ1-1, with TRBD1 matching 7 bases. The CDR3 has 15 amino acids. Trimming removed 5 bases from V and 0 bases from J; junction bases left unmatched: 9. CDR1 and CDR2 (germline): GTSNPN, SVGIG (reference sequence). CDR3 in amino acids: CAWQPQGGLNTEAFF. The CDR3 DNA reads TGTGCCTGGCAACCCCAGGGGGGACTGAACACTGAAGCTTTCTTT.